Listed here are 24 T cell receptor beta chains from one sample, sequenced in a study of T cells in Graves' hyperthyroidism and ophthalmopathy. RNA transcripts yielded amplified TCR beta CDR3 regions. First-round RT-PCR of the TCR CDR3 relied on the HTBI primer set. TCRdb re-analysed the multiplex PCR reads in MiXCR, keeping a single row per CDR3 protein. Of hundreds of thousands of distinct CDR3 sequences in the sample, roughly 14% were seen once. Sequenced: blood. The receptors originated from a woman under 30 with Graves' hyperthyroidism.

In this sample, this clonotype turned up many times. The CDR3 loop is CASSLSWTASTDTQYF. The CDR3, as DNA: TGCGCCAGCAGCTTGAGTTGGACAGCGAGCACAGATACGCAGTATTTT. This rearrangement joins TRBV5-1 to TRBJ2-3, with D possibly being TRBD1 (6 bases). Looked up from germline, CDR1 is SGHRS and CDR2 is YFSETQ. The CDR3 has 16 residues. V was trimmed by 1 base and J by 0 bases, leaving 12 bases between them.

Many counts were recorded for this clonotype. CDR3 residues: CASSFVMNTEAFF. CDR3 coding DNA: TGTGCCAGCAGCTTCGTAATGAACACTGAAGCTTTCTTT. This rearrangement joins TRBV7-9 to TRBJ1-1; D is unresolved. Germline CDR1 SEHNR, CDR2 FQNEAQ (reference sequence). Trimming left V 3 bases short and J 0 bases short, with 5 bases between. This CDR3 is built from 13 residues.

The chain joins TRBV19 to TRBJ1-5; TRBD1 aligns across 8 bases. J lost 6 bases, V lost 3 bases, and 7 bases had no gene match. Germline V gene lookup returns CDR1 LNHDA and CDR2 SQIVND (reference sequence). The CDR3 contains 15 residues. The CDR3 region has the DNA TGTGCCAGTAGTATCGGACAGGGATCCCTTCAGCCCCAGCATTTT. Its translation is CASSIGQGSLQPQHF.

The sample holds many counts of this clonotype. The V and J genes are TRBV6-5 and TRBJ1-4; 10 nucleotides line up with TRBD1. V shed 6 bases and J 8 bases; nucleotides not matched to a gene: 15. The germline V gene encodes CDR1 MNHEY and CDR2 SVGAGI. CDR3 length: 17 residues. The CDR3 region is CASRYRSRQGAEEKLFF. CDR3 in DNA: TGTGCCAGCAGGTACCGATCCCGACAGGGGGCGGAAGAAAAACTGTTTTTT.

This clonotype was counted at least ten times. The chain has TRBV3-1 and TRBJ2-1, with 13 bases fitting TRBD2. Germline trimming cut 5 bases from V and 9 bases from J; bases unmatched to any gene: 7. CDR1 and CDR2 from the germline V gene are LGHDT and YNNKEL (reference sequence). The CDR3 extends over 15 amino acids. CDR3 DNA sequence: TGTGCCAGCAGCAAGGGGACTAGCGGGATATCTGAGCAGTTCTTC. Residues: CASSKGTSGISEQFF.

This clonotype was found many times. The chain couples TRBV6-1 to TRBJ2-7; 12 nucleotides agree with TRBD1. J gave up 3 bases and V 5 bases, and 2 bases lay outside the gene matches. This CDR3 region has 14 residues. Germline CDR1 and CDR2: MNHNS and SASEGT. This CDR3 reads CASSRDRGHYEQYF. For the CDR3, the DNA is TGTGCCAGCAGTAGGGACAGGGGGCACTACGAGCAGTACTTC.

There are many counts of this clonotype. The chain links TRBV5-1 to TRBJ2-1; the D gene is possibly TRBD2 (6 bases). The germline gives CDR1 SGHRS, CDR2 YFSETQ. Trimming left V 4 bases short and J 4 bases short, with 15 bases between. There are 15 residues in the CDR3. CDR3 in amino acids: CASSPLAPTYNEQFF. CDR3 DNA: TGCGCCAGCAGCCCCCTAGCGCCAACTTACAATGAGCAGTTCTTC.

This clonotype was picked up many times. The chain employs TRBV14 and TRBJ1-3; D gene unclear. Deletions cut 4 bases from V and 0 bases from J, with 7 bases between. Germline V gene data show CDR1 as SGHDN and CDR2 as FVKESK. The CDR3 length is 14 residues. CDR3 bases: TGTGCCAGCAGCCGGGTTACCTCTGGAAACACCATATATTTT. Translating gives CASSRVTSGNTIYF.

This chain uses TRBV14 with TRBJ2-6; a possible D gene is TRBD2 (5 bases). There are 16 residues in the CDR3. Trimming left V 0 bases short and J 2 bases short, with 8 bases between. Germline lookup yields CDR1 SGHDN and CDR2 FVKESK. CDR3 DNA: TGTGCCAGCAGCCAAGATGCGAGGGCTGGGGCCAACGTCCTGACTTTC. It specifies CASSQDARAGANVLTF.

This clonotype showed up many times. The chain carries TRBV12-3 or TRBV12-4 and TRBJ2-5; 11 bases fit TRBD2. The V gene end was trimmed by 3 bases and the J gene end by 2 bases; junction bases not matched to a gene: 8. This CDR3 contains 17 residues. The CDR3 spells CASSFAGLAEEQETQYF. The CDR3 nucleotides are TGTGCCAGCAGTTTCGCGGGACTAGCGGAGGAACAAGAGACCCAGTACTTC.

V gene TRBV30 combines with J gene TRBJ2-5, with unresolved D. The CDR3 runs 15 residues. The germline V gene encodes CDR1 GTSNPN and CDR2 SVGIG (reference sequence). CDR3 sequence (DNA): TGTGCGGTAGACCGGGCCCACCGTTTCCAAGAGACCCAGTACTTC. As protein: CAVDRAHRFQETQYF.

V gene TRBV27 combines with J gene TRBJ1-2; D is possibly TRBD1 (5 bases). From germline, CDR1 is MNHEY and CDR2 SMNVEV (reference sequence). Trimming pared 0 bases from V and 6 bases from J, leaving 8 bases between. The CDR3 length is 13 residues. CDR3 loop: CASSLSQGHGYTF. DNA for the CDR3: TGTGCCAGCAGTTTATCGCAGGGTCATGGCTACACCTTC.

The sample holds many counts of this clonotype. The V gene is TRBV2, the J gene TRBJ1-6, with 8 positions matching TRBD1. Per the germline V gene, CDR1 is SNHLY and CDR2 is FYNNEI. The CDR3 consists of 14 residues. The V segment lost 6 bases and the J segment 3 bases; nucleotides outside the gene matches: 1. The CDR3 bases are TGTGCCAGCAGGGACAGGGACTATAATTCACCCCTCCACTTT. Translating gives CASRDRDYNSPLHF.

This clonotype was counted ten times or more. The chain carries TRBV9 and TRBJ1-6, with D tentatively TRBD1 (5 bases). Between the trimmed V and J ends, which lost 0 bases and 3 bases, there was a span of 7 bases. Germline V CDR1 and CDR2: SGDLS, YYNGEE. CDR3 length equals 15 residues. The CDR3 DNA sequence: TGTGCCAGCAGCGTAGGGCAGGGCTATAATTCACCCCTCCACTTT. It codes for CASSVGQGYNSPLHF.

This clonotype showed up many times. CDR3 DNA: TGTGCCAGCAGTAAGTCTCGGACAGGGTCTGAAAAACTGTTTTTT. Amino acid sequence: CASSKSRTGSEKLFF. The chain carries TRBV28 and TRBJ1-4, with TRBD1 identical over 8 bases. This CDR3 has 15 residues. The V segment lost 5 bases and the J segment 7 bases; nucleotides outside the gene matches: 9. Per germline, CDR1 MDHEN and CDR2 SYDVKM. The variable domain in full, completed from reference TRBV28 and TRBJ1-4, reads DVKVTQSSRYLVKRTGEKVFLECVQDMDHENMFWYRQDPGLGLRLIYFSYDVKMKEKGDIPEGYSVSREKKERFSLILESASTNQTSMYLCASSKSRTGSEKLFFGSGTQLSVL.

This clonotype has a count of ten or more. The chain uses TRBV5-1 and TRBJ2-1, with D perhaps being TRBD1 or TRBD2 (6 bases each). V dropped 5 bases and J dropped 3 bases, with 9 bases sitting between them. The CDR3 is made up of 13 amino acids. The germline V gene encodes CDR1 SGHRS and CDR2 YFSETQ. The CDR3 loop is CASSGGHYNEQFF. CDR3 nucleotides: TGCGCCAGCAGTGGGGGGCACTACAATGAGCAGTTCTTC.

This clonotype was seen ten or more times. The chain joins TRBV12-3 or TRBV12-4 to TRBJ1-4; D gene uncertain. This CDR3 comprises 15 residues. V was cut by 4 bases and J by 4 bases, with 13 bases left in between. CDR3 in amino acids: CASSSPLDGNEKLFF. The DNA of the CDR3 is TGTGCCAGCAGTTCCCCTCTGGACGGTAATGAAAAACTGTTTTTT.

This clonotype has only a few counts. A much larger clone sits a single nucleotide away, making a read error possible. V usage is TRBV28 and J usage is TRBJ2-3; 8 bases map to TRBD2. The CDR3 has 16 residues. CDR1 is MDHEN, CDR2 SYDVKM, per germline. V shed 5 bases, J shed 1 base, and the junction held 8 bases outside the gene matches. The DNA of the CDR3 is TGTGCCAGCAGTGAGAGACGCGGGGGGCGCACAGATACGCAGTATTTT. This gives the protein CASSERRGGRTDTQYF.

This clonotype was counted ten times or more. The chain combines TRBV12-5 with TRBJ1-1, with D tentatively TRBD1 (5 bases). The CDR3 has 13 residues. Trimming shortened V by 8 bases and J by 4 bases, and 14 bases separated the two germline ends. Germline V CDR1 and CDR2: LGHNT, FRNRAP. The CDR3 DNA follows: TGTGCTAGTAGCCGCCCGGGGGGCACTGAAGCTTTCTTT. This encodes CASSRPGGTEAFF.

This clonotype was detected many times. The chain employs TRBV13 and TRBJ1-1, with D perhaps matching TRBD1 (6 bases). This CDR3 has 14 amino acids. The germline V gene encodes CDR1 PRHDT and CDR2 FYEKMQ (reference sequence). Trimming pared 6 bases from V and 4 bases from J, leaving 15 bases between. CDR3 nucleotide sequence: TGTGCCAGCAGGGGAGGGGGGCGCGCCACTGAAGCTTTCTTT. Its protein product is CASRGGGRATEAFF.

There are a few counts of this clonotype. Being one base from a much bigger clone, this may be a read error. CDR3 nucleotides: TGTGCCAGCACTCTAGCGGGACAAGAGACCCTGTACTTC. Amino acid sequence: CASTLAGQETLYF. The chain combines TRBV2 with TRBJ2-5; TRBD2 matches 9 bases. The CDR3 extends over 13 amino acids. CDR1 SNHLY and CDR2 FYNNEI come from the germline V gene.

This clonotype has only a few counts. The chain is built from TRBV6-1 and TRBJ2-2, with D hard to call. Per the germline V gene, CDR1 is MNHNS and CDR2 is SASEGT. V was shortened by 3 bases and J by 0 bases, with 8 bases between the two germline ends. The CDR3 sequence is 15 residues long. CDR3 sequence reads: CASSDYRPNTGELFF. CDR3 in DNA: TGTGCCAGCAGTGATTATCGGCCGAACACCGGGGAGCTGTTTTTT.

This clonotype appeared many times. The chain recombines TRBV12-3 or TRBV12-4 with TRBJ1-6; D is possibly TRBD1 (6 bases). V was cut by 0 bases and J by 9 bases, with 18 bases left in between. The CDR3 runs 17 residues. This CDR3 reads CASSLAAAWEGGSPLHF. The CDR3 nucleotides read TGTGCCAGCAGTTTAGCGGCCGCGTGGGAGGGGGGTTCACCCCTCCACTTT.

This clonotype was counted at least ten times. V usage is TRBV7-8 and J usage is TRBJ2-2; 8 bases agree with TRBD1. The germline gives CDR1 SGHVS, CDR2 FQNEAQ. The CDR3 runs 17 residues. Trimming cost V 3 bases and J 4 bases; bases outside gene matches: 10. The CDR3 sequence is CASSFSSGTGATGELFF. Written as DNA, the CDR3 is TGTGCCAGCAGCTTTTCGTCCGGGACAGGCGCCACCGGGGAGCTGTTTTTT.